Presented here are 31 T cell receptor beta chains from one specimen sequenced in a study of cytomegalovirus exposure and HLA in healthy donors. Measured with immunoSEQ multiplex PCR; TCRdb has only the in-frame clones, and not every one. Of under 140,000 clones in the sample, roughly 90% were seen once. Input material: PBMCs. The source is a woman under 30 in good health and CMV-seronegative.

V is TRBV5-6 and J is TRBJ2-7, with D maybe TRBD2 (6 bases). Looked up from germline, CDR1 is SGHDT and CDR2 is YYEEEE. V lost 4 bases to trimming and J lost 4 bases, with 15 bases between them. This CDR3 has 14 amino acids. CDR3 in amino acids: CASSLGRGLYEQYF. Written as DNA, the CDR3 is TGTGCCAGCAGCCTCGGGCGGGGTTTATACGAGCAGTACTTC.

The rearrangement uses TRBV7-3 and TRBJ1-5; D is uncertain. V lost 4 bases and J 6 bases, leaving 10 bases between the germline ends. The germline CDR1 and CDR2 sequences are SGHTA and FQGTGA. The CDR3 length is 13 residues. The CDR3 nucleotides read TGTGCCAGCAGCTCCTACGTTGGTCAGCCCCAGCATTTT. Protein: CASSSYVGQPQHF.

The V gene is TRBV28, the J gene TRBJ2-7, with TRBD1 matching over 10 bases. With 4 bases clipped from V and 2 bases from J, the junction kept 8 bases outside the gene matches. CDR1 is MDHEN and CDR2 is SYDVKM in the germline V gene. The CDR3 contains 16 residues. CDR3 in DNA: TGTGCCAGCAGTTCTAATCCGGGACAGGGGACCTACGAGCAGTACTTC. Translated: CASSSNPGQGTYEQYF.

The chain employs TRBV4-2 and TRBJ2-1, with D maybe TRBD2 (5 bases). V was cut by 0 bases and J by 0 bases, with 9 bases left in between. Germline values: CDR1 LGHNA, CDR2 YNFKEQ. The length of the CDR3 is 16 residues. CDR3 in DNA: TGTGCCAGCAGCCAAGATGGAGCGGACTCCTACAATGAGCAGTTCTTC. It codes for CASSQDGADSYNEQFF.

The CDR3 DNA sequence: TGTGCCAGCACCACTAACCCTAGGGGGAAAGCTTTCTTT. Translating gives CASTTNPRGKAFF. The chain joins TRBV28 to TRBJ1-1; TRBD1 is a possible D gene (6 bases). V was pared by 7 bases and J by 9 bases, with 18 bases between. The CDR3 loop spans 13 amino acids. Germline V CDR1 and CDR2: MDHEN, SYDVKM.

This clone was observed once. This chain links TRBV6-4 with TRBJ2-1; D call uncertain. Trimming cost V 3 bases and J 0 bases, with 6 bases left between them. Germline lookup yields CDR1 MRHNA and CDR2 SNTAGT. The CDR3 runs 14 residues. This CDR3 is CASSERSSYNEQFF. The CDR3 DNA sequence: TGTGCCAGCAGTGAGAGAAGCTCCTACAATGAGCAGTTCTTC.

DNA for the CDR3: TGTGCCAGCAGCGTCGGGACAGGGGGCATCGTGGACACTGAAGCTTTCTTT. Encoded protein: CASSVGTGGIVDTEAFF. The rearrangement uses TRBV9 and TRBJ1-1, with 12 bases aligning to TRBD1. Germline V lookup: CDR1 SGDLS, CDR2 YYNGEE. The V gene end was trimmed by 2 bases and the J gene end by 3 bases; junction bases not matched to a gene: 8. The CDR3 contains 17 residues.

CDR3: CASSVRGMGEQYF. CDR3 DNA: TGTGCCAGCAGCGTCAGGGGGATGGGAGAGCAGTACTTC. J is TRBJ2-7 and V is TRBV5-6; 7 bases line up with TRBD1. With 4 bases clipped from V and 7 bases from J, the junction kept 8 bases outside the gene matches. The germline CDR1 and CDR2 sequences are SGHDT and YYEEEE. The CDR3 loop spans 13 amino acids.

The rearrangement joins TRBV4-1 to TRBJ2-7; D possibly corresponds to TRBD1 (6 bases). CDR3 size: 14 residues. Germline V CDR1 and CDR2: MGHRA, YSYEKL. Trimming removed 3 bases from V and 2 bases from J, with 11 bases in between. The CDR3 nucleotides read TGCGCCAGCAGCCACGACAGGTTTACCTACGAGCAGTACTTC. As protein: CASSHDRFTYEQYF.

This clone was seen just once. The chain has TRBV19 and TRBJ2-7; TRBD1 aligns across 7 bases. The CDR3 is made up of 14 amino acids. Germline V lookup: CDR1 LNHDA, CDR2 SQIVND (reference sequence). Trimming cost V 5 bases and J 1 base; bases outside gene matches: 5. The CDR3 reads CASSLLTGSYEQYF. As DNA, the CDR3 is TGTGCCAGTAGTCTACTGACAGGGTCCTACGAGCAGTACTTC.

The V and J genes are TRBV19 and TRBJ2-7; 9 nucleotides align to TRBD1. The CDR3 loop spans 15 amino acids. The junction had 9 bases not matched to a gene; V was cut back by 4 bases and J by 5 bases. CDR1 LNHDA and CDR2 SQIVND come from the germline V gene (reference sequence). CDR3 amino acids: CASSTKNRGLNEQYF. The CDR3 DNA reads TGTGCCAGTAGTACCAAGAACAGGGGGCTGAACGAGCAGTACTTC.

The genes are TRBV11-2 and TRBJ2-1, with TRBD2 as a possible D gene (6 bases). The V end was cut by 1 base, the J end by 7 bases, with 14 bases between. Looked up from germline, CDR1 is SGHAT and CDR2 is FQNNGV. CDR3 size: 15 residues. The CDR3 loop is CASSLGLDGGNEQFF. The CDR3 DNA sequence: TGTGCCAGCAGCTTAGGACTAGATGGCGGGAATGAGCAGTTCTTC.

The chain employs TRBV5-1 and TRBJ1-3; no clear D gene. Between the trimmed V and J ends, which lost 5 bases and 0 bases, there was a span of 15 bases. This CDR3 has 16 amino acids. Per the germline V gene, CDR1 is SGHRS and CDR2 is YFSETQ. The CDR3 sequence: CASSIGGLSSGNTIYF. For the CDR3, the DNA is TGCGCCAGCAGTATTGGAGGACTCAGCTCTGGAAACACCATATATTTT. Filled out from reference TRBV5-1 and TRBJ1-3, the complete variable domain reads KAGVTQTPRYLIKTRGQQVTLSCSPISGHRSVSWYQQTPGQGLQFLFEYFSETQRNKGNFPGRFSGRQFSNSRSEMNVSTLELGDSALYLCASSIGGLSSGNTIYFGEGSWLTVV.

CDR3 sequence reads: CASSLELARGAYEQYF. In DNA, the CDR3 is TGTGCCAGCAGCTTAGAACTAGCGAGAGGAGCCTACGAGCAGTACTTC. The chain carries TRBV11-1 and TRBJ2-7; 7 nucleotides agree with TRBD2. J gave up 2 bases and V 1 base, and 8 bases lay outside the gene matches. This CDR3 is built from 16 residues. The V gene's germline CDR1 is SGHAT and CDR2 FQDESV (reference sequence). Together with reference TRBV11-1 and TRBJ2-7, the CDR3 gives the full variable domain: EAEVAQSPRYKITEKSQAVAFWCDPISGHATLYWYRQILGQGPELLVQFQDESVVDDSQLPKDRFSAERLKGVDSTLKIQPAELGDSAMYLCASSLELARGAYEQYFGPGTRLTVT.

This sequence joins TRBV7-9 and TRBJ2-2; 7 bases match TRBD1. Germline loops: CDR1 SEHNR, CDR2 FQNEAQ (reference sequence). The CDR3 is made up of 16 amino acids. The V gene end was trimmed by 6 bases and the J gene end by 6 bases; junction bases not matched to a gene: 13. The CDR3 here is CASSSPSQGRAGELFF. The CDR3 region has the DNA TGTGCCAGCAGTTCACCATCACAGGGGCGGGCCGGGGAGCTGTTTTTT.

This chain uses TRBV11-2 with TRBJ2-7; 10 bases fit TRBD1. The V gene's germline CDR1 is SGHAT and CDR2 FQNNGV. After removal of 0 bases from V and 2 bases from J, the junction contained 4 bases not matched to a gene. CDR3 length equals 16 residues. In DNA, the CDR3 is TGTGCCAGCAGCTTAGATCACGGGACAGGGGCCTACGAGCAGTACTTC. It encodes CASSLDHGTGAYEQYF. Full variable domain (rest looked up from reference TRBV11-2 and TRBJ2-7): EAGVAQSPRYKIIEKRQSVAFWCNPISGHATLYWYQQILGQGPKLLIQFQNNGVVDDSQLPKDRFSAERLKGVDSTLKIQPAKLEDSAVYLCASSLDHGTGAYEQYFGPGTRLTVT.

V gene TRBV13 combines with J gene TRBJ1-4, with a tentative D call TRBD1 (5 bases). V was trimmed by 3 bases and J by 4 bases, leaving 12 bases between them. This CDR3 has 15 amino acids. CDR1 and CDR2 (germline): PRHDT, FYEKMQ (reference sequence). The CDR3 sequence: CASSLGGLSNEKLFF. For the CDR3, the DNA is TGTGCCAGCAGCTTGGGGGGACTGAGTAATGAAAAACTGTTTTTT. The variable domain in full, with the rest retrieved from reference TRBV13 and TRBJ1-4, is AAGVIQSPRHLIKEKRETATLKCYPIPRHDTVYWYQQGPGQDPQFLISFYEKMQSDKGSIPDRFSAQQFSDYHSELNMSSLELGDSALYFCASSLGGLSNEKLFFGSGTQLSVL.

The J gene is TRBJ2-2, the V gene TRBV11-2; 7 bases are shared with TRBD1. The germline CDR1 and CDR2 sequences are SGHAT and FQNNGV. This CDR3 spans 16 amino acids. Losses at the gene ends were 5 bases for V and 4 bases for J; bases not matched to a gene: 10. The CDR3: CASSTYRGRGTGELFF. CDR3 nucleotide sequence: TGTGCCAGCAGCACTTACAGGGGTCGGGGCACCGGGGAGCTGTTTTTT.

The chain has TRBV19 and TRBJ2-1, with 7 bases identical to TRBD1. J lost 0 bases, V lost 9 bases, and 11 bases had no gene match. CDR3 length: 16 residues. Per germline, CDR1 LNHDA and CDR2 SQIVND (reference sequence). In DNA form, the CDR3 reads TGTGCCAGCGCCCTAGGGGGCTCGTCCTCCTACAATGAGCAGTTCTTC. Translated: CASALGGSSSYNEQFF. The full variable domain, in which reference TRBV19 and TRBJ2-1 provide the parts outside the CDR3, is DGGITQSPKYLFRKEGQNVTLSCEQNLNHDAMYWYRQDPGQGLRLIYYSQIVNDFQKGDIAEGYSVSREKKESFPLTVTSAQKNPTAFYLCASALGGSSSYNEQFFGPGTRLTVL.

A single count supports this clone. The rearrangement uses TRBV5-4 and TRBJ1-6; a possible D gene is TRBD1 (5 bases). There are 15 residues in the CDR3. Germline V gives CDR1 SGHNT, CDR2 YYREEE (reference sequence). The V gene lost 0 bases and the J gene lost 5 bases, with 9 bases spanning the gap. This CDR3 reads CASSLGQNNNSPLHF. CDR3 coding DNA: TGTGCCAGCAGCTTGGGACAGAATAATAATTCACCCCTCCACTTT.

The chain recombines TRBV19 with TRBJ1-2; 10 nucleotides agree with TRBD1. This CDR3 has 17 residues. The trim removed 2 bases at V and 8 bases at J, leaving 14 bases unmatched. CDR1 is LNHDA, CDR2 SQIVND, per germline (reference sequence). The CDR3 DNA sequence: TGTGCCAGTAGTATAAAGTTTCGTCTGGGACAGGGGTTCGGCTACACCTTC. It yields the protein CASSIKFRLGQGFGYTF.

The chain couples TRBV4-1 to TRBJ1-1, with a weak D call TRBD1 (6 bases). The CDR3 is 17 residues long. CDR1 and CDR2 from the germline V gene are MGHRA and YSYEKL. Deletions cut 0 bases from V and 1 base from J, with 15 bases between. CDR3 DNA sequence: TGCGCCAGCAGCCAAGACGGGGGGGCAGGGGCGAACACTGAAGCTTTCTTT. This translates into CASSQDGGAGANTEAFF.

Only one count was recorded for this clone. This rearrangement joins TRBV29-1 to TRBJ2-7; weak D call: TRBD2 (5 bases). The V and J ends lost 2 bases and 2 bases respectively, with 16 bases between them. Per germline, CDR1 SQVTM and CDR2 ANQGSEA. This CDR3 has 15 residues. The CDR3 DNA is TGCAGCGTTGAACTTCGTCAGCGGACGACCTACGAGCAGTACTTC. Residues: CSVELRQRTTYEQYF.

The chain couples TRBV7-3 to TRBJ2-5, with D perhaps TRBD2 (5 bases). V dropped 3 bases and J dropped 5 bases, with 13 bases sitting between them. The CDR3 loop spans 14 amino acids. The germline gives CDR1 SGHTA, CDR2 FQGTGA. The DNA of the CDR3 is TGTGCCAGCAGCTTGTCTCCGGAGCGGGAGACCCAGTACTTC. This gives the protein CASSLSPERETQYF.

The chain is built from TRBV7-8 and TRBJ1-5; 7 nucleotides match TRBD1. CDR1 is SGHVS and CDR2 is FQNEAQ in the germline V gene. J lost 6 bases, V lost 7 bases, and 12 bases had no gene match. The length of the CDR3 is 15 residues. The CDR3 coding sequence is TGTGCCAGCACCGAACTGACAGGGACGAGTCAGCCCCAGCATTTT. It encodes CASTELTGTSQPQHF.

This clone came up a few times. V is TRBV28 and J is TRBJ2-7; the D gene is possibly TRBD2 (5 bases). This CDR3 comprises 13 residues. CDR1 is MDHEN and CDR2 is SYDVKM in the germline V gene. V lost 7 bases and J lost 5, with 15 bases in between. The CDR3 bases are TGTGCCAGCAACCGAGGAGGCCCCCACGAGCAGTACTTC. This encodes CASNRGGPHEQYF.

J is TRBJ1-6 and V is TRBV19; D unclear. The CDR3 runs 13 residues. Germline V CDR1 and CDR2: LNHDA, SQIVND (reference sequence). V was cut by 7 bases and J by 9 bases, with 13 bases left in between. This CDR3 is CASTREGRSPLHF. In DNA form, the CDR3 reads TGTGCCAGTACCCGGGAAGGGCGTTCACCCCTCCACTTT.

The V gene is TRBV4-2, the J gene TRBJ2-1; D remains ambiguous. Between the trimmed V and J ends, which lost 0 bases and 0 bases, there was a span of 6 bases. The CDR3 totals 15 residues. The germline gives CDR1 LGHNA, CDR2 YNFKEQ. CDR3 sequence (DNA): TGTGCCAGCAGCCAAGACCGGTTCTCCTACAATGAGCAGTTCTTC. It translates to CASSQDRFSYNEQFF.

The chain couples TRBV27 to TRBJ1-5; the D is unclear. Germline V gene lookup returns CDR1 MNHEY and CDR2 SMNVEV (reference sequence). Trimming stripped 7 bases from V and 0 bases from J, with 10 bases between. The CDR3 contains 14 residues. The CDR3 DNA sequence: TGTGCCAGCAACCGTGGAGATAGCAATCAGCCCCAGCATTTT. The encoded protein is CASNRGDSNQPQHF.

The V and J genes are TRBV27 and TRBJ2-1; TRBD2 is a possible D gene (5 bases). The CDR3 runs 14 residues. V was clipped by 8 bases and J by 0 bases, with 11 bases between them. CDR1 MNHEY and CDR2 SMNVEV come from the germline V gene (reference sequence). The chain's CDR3 is CASQSGSSYNEQFF. DNA for the CDR3: TGTGCCAGCCAAAGCGGTAGCTCCTACAATGAGCAGTTCTTC.

The V gene is TRBV12-2, the J gene TRBJ2-4; whether TRBD1, the table's D call, matches the DNA was not checked. TRBV12-2 counts as a pseudogene. The CDR3 runs 13 residues. The CDR3 sequence: CASRSMFKNIQYF. The CDR3 coding sequence is TGTGCAAGTCGCTCCATGTTTAAAAACATTCAGTACTTC.